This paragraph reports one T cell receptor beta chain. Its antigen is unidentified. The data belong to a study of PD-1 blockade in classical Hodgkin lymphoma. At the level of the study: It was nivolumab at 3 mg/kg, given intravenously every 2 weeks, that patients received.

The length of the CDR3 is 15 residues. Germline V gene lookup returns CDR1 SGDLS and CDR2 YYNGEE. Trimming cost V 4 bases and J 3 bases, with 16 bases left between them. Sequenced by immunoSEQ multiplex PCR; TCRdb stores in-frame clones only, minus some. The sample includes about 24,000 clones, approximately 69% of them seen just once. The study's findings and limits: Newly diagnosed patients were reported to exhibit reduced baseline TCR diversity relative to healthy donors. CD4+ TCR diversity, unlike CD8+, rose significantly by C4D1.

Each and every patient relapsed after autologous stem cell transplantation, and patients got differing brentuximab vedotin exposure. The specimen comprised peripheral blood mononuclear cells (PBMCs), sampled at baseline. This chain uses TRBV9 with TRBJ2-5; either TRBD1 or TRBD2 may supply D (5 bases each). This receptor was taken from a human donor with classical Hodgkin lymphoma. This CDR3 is CASSFQSGREETQYF. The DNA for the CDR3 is TGTGCCAGCAGCTTCCAATCGGGACGCGAAGAGACCCAGTACTTC.